These 23 T cell receptor beta chains share one sample of origin, sequenced in a study of T-cell reconstitution after alpha-beta-depleted transplantation in children. The TCRbeta library was prepared with unique molecular identifiers. Each CDR3 protein gets one entry after TCRdb re-called the PCR reads with MiXCR. The table shows about 610,000 distinct CDR3 sequences, with over 9.5% occurring only once. The input for sequencing was PBMCs from the stem cell graft donor, taken from the stem cell graft. The receptors originated from a human donor who donated a stem cell graft to a child with acute myeloid leukemia.

Only a few counts were recorded for this clonotype. V and J are TRBV6-1 and TRBJ2-1; D uncertain. The CDR3 consists of 13 residues. Germline-derived CDR1 and CDR2 are MNHNS and SASEGT. The V end was cut by 2 bases, the J end by 5 bases, with 7 bases between. The CDR3 here is CASSERRNNEQFF. Here the CDR3 DNA reads TGTGCCAGCAGTGAAAGACGGAACAATGAGCAGTTCTTC.

This clonotype was observed at least ten times. CDR3 sequence (DNA): TGTGCCATCAGTGAACTAGCGGGAGACAATGAGCAGTTCTTC. It yields the protein CAISELAGDNEQFF. This rearrangement joins TRBV10-3 to TRBJ2-1, with 11 bases fitting TRBD2. V lost 3 bases to trimming and J lost 5 bases; unmatched junction nucleotides: 0. This CDR3 is built from 14 residues. Germline loops: CDR1 ENHRY, CDR2 SYGVKD.

This clonotype appeared many times. The rearrangement links TRBV2 to TRBJ2-1; maybe TRBD2 (7 bases). The CDR3 consists of 16 residues. The V end lost 6 bases, the J end lost 8 bases, and 23 bases lay between the germline ends. CDR1 SNHLY and CDR2 FYNNEI come from the germline V gene. The CDR3 DNA reads as TGTGCCAGCAGCGACGCAGTGGGGGGGCGTAGCGATGAGCAGTTCTTC. This encodes CASSDAVGGRSDEQFF. Drawing the rest from reference TRBV2 and TRBJ2-1, the complete variable domain is EPEVTQTPSHQVTQMGQEVILRCVPISNHLYFYWYRQILGQKVEFLVSFYNNEISEKSEIFDDQFSVERPDGSNFTLKIRSTKLEDSAMYFCASSDAVGGRSDEQFFGPGTRLTVL.

The V and J genes are TRBV6-6 and TRBJ1-4; tentatively, D is TRBD1 (5 bases). With 7 bases removed from V and 12 bases from J, the gap between germline ends came to 12 bases. The CDR3 covers 11 residues. CDR1 MNHNY and CDR2 SVGAGI come from the germline V gene (reference sequence). Here the CDR3 reads CASNIGGELFF. CDR3 sequence (DNA): TGTGCCAGCAACATAGGAGGGGAACTGTTTTTT.

This clonotype was detected only a few times. The rearrangement uses TRBV29-1 and TRBJ1-1; TRBD1 agrees at 8 bases. The CDR3 extends over 15 amino acids. Germline CDR1 SQVTM, CDR2 ANQGSEA. V shed 4 bases, J shed 0 bases, and the junction held 7 bases outside the gene matches. The CDR3 region has the DNA TGCAGCGTTGGGCCAGGGGGCAAGGTGAACACTGAAGCTTTCTTT. Amino acids: CSVGPGGKVNTEAFF.

V usage is TRBV2 and J usage is TRBJ2-1, with D perhaps matching TRBD2 (7 bases). CDR3 length: 13 residues. Trimming left V 7 bases short and J 6 bases short, with 13 bases between. Germline CDR1 and CDR2: SNHLY and FYNNEI. Here the CDR3 reads CASISGGFNEQFF. CDR3 nucleotide sequence: TGTGCCAGCATCTCGGGGGGCTTCAATGAGCAGTTCTTC.

This clonotype has a handful of counts. The junction does not match germline at one end; this may be a read error. J is TRBJ2-5 and V is TRBV7-3; D may be TRBD1 (6 bases). Per germline, CDR1 SGHTA and CDR2 FQGTGA. The CDR3 length is 13 residues. The CDR3 region is CASSLVRGETKYF. CDR3 sequence (DNA): TGTGCCAGCAGCTTAGTCAGGGGAGAGACCAAGTACTTC.

This clonotype was recorded many times. The chain is built from TRBV6-2 or TRBV6-3 and TRBJ2-7, with 7 bases matching TRBD1. The CDR3 runs to 14 residues. The ends lost 4 bases at V and 3 bases at J; junction bases unmatched: 6. Germline V gene sequence: CDR1 MNHEY, CDR2 SVGEGT. The CDR3 DNA reads as TGTGCCAGCAGTTCCCAGGGGGATAGCTACGAGCAGTACTTC. It translates to CASSSQGDSYEQYF.

J is TRBJ2-5 and V is TRBV29-1; 8 positions match TRBD1. The CDR3 extends over 14 amino acids. Germline CDR1 is SQVTM and CDR2 is ANQGSEA. V trimming: 7 bases; J trimming: 0 bases; junction bases outside the gene matches: 7. CDR3 sequence: CSGGQGPYQETQYF. CDR3 DNA: TGCAGCGGCGGACAGGGTCCATACCAAGAGACCCAGTACTTC.

This clonotype has only a few counts. The chain has TRBV28 and TRBJ1-5; no firm D call. With 7 bases removed from V and 7 bases from J, the gap between germline ends came to 11 bases. Germline loops: CDR1 MDHEN, CDR2 SYDVKM. This CDR3 is built from 12 residues. The CDR3: CASTSGGQPQHF. In nucleotides, the CDR3 is TGTGCCAGCACCTCCGGAGGGCAGCCCCAGCATTTT.

Ten or more counts support this clonotype. The chain has TRBV28 and TRBJ2-1; 8 bases are a match to TRBD2. The CDR3 runs to 16 residues. The V gene's germline CDR1 is MDHEN and CDR2 SYDVKM. J lost 1 base, V lost 7 bases, and 9 bases had no gene match. CDR3 region: CASTTIAGRSYNEQFF. The CDR3 nucleotides are TGTGCCAGCACCACAATAGCGGGAAGGTCCTACAATGAGCAGTTCTTC.

This clonotype has at least ten counts. This chain uses TRBV20-1 with TRBJ2-1; perhaps TRBD1 as D (5 bases). V shed 4 bases and J shed 2 bases, with 15 bases lying between them. The V gene's germline CDR1 is DFQATT and CDR2 SNEGSKA (reference sequence). CDR3 length equals 15 residues. CDR3: CSAIGAQRPYNEQFF. CDR3 DNA: TGCAGTGCTATTGGGGCCCAGAGGCCCTACAATGAGCAGTTCTTC.

The genes are TRBV29-1 and TRBJ2-1; D perhaps matches TRBD2 (6 bases). Looked up from germline, CDR1 is SQVTM and CDR2 is ANQGSEA. This CDR3 is built from 14 residues. Trimming took 4 bases from V and 4 from J, leaving 14 bases between them. The CDR3 is CSVVGGVEYNEQFF. DNA of the CDR3: TGCAGCGTTGTAGGAGGGGTTGAATACAATGAGCAGTTCTTC.

This clonotype has more than one count but fewer than ten. The V gene is TRBV20-1, the J gene TRBJ1-1; possibly TRBD1 for D (6 bases). This CDR3 has 13 residues. Trimming took 4 bases from V and 11 from J, leaving 20 bases between them. From germline, CDR1 is DFQATT and CDR2 SNEGSKA (reference sequence). The CDR3, as DNA: TGCAGTGCTATCTTACAGGGCTCGCGGATGGCTTTCTTT. Translation gives CSAILQGSRMAFF.

V gene TRBV7-3 combines with J gene TRBJ2-2; TRBD2 matches 7 bases. With 6 bases clipped from V and 6 bases from J, the junction kept 7 bases outside the gene matches. The CDR3 has 14 residues. The V gene's germline CDR1 is SGHTA and CDR2 FQGTGA. In DNA form, the CDR3 reads TGTGCCAGCAGTCAGCCCCGGGAGGCCGGGGAGCTGTTTTTT. As protein: CASSQPREAGELFF.

The J gene is TRBJ2-1, the V gene TRBV20-1; TRBD1 aligns across 10 bases. Germline loops: CDR1 DFQATT, CDR2 SNEGSKA (reference sequence). This CDR3 is built from 14 residues. After removal of 4 bases from V and 10 bases from J, the junction contained 10 bases not matched to a gene. The CDR3 here is CSAMGGQGVGEQFF. The CDR3 nucleotides are TGCAGTGCTATGGGAGGACAGGGGGTAGGGGAGCAGTTCTTC.

This clonotype was detected ten times or more. The rearrangement links TRBV29-1 to TRBJ2-4; TRBD2 agrees at 8 bases. This CDR3 has 15 amino acids. The germline CDR1 and CDR2 sequences are SQVTM and ANQGSEA. V trimming: 4 bases; J trimming: 0 bases; junction bases outside the gene matches: 5. In DNA, the CDR3 is TGCAGCGTTGTGACTAGCGCCGTAGCCAAAAACATTCAGTACTTC. Translation gives CSVVTSAVAKNIQYF.

At least ten counts were recorded for this clonotype. The chain recombines TRBV9 with TRBJ2-1; 13 bases map to TRBD2. Per the germline V gene, CDR1 is SGDLS and CDR2 is YYNGEE. The CDR3 sequence is 16 residues long. J gave up 5 bases and V 4 bases, and 6 bases lay outside the gene matches. In nucleotides, the CDR3 is TGTGCCAGCAGCACCCCCGGACTAGCGGGAGACAATGAGCAGTTCTTC. Protein product: CASSTPGLAGDNEQFF.

The table lists this clonotype with a few counts. The V call is TRBV18, the J call TRBJ2-5; no definite D call. Germline V gene data show CDR1 as KGHSH and CDR2 as LQKENI. Trimming shortened V by 1 base and J by 2 bases, and 14 bases separated the two germline ends. The CDR3 length is 16 residues. DNA of the CDR3: TGTGCCAGCTCACCACTTGTTTCCTCACGGCAAGAGACCCAGTACTTC. Its protein is CASSPLVSSRQETQYF.

This clonotype came up a few times. The chain couples TRBV20-1 to TRBJ2-1, with TRBD1 identical over 8 bases. This CDR3 comprises 15 residues. CDR1 and CDR2 from the germline V gene are DFQATT and SNEGSKA (reference sequence). The CDR3 DNA sequence: TGCAGCCTTAACCGGGACAGGTTCTCCTACAATGAGCAGTTCTTC. Encoded protein: CSLNRDRFSYNEQFF.

This rearrangement joins TRBV28 to TRBJ1-3; the D is unclear. Germline values: CDR1 MDHEN, CDR2 SYDVKM. The CDR3 has 18 residues. V was cut by 5 bases and J by 0 bases, with 20 bases left in between. The CDR3 reads CASSQNNVVQTSGNTIYF. The CDR3 DNA is TGTGCCAGCAGTCAAAACAATGTTGTGCAAACCTCTGGAAACACCATATATTTT.

This clonotype occurred many times. The chain recombines TRBV5-1 with TRBJ2-3; the match to TRBD2 covers 9 bases. V gave up 0 bases and J gave up 4 bases; unmatched junction bases: 6. CDR1 and CDR2 (germline): SGHRS, YFSETQ. This CDR3 is 16 amino acids long. CDR3 in amino acids: CASSLAGVAGADTQYF. For the CDR3, the DNA is TGCGCCAGCAGCTTGGCCGGCGTAGCGGGAGCAGATACGCAGTATTTT.

The rearrangement joins TRBV2 to TRBJ2-5; D perhaps matches TRBD2 (6 bases). The CDR3 has 15 residues. Germline CDR1 reads SNHLY; CDR2 reads FYNNEI. Trimming removed 6 bases from V and 4 bases from J, with 18 bases in between. Written as DNA, the CDR3 is TGTGCCAGCAGGTCGGGGACTGCGTACCGAGAGACCCAGTACTTC. This sequence encodes CASRSGTAYRETQYF.